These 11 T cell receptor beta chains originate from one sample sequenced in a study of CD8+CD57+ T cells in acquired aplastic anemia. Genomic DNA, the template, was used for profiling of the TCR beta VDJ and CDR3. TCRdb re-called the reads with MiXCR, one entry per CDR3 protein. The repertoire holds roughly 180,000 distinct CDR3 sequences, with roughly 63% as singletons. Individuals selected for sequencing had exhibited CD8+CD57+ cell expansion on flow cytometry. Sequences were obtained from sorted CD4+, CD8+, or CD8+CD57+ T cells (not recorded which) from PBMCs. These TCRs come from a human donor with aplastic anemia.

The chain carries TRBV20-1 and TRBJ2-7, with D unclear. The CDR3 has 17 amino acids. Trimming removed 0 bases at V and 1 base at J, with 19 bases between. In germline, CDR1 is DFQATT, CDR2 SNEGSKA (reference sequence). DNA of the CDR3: TGCAGTGCTAGAGATCTGGGCATGTCATCAAGGTCCTACGAGCAGTACTTC. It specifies CSARDLGMSSRSYEQYF.

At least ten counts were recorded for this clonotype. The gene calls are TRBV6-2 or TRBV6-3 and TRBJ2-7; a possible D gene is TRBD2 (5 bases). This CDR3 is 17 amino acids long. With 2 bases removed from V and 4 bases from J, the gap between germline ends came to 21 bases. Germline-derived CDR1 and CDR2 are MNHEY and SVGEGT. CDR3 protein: CASSYAPLGEENYEQYF. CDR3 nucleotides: TGTGCCAGCAGTTACGCCCCCTTGGGAGAGGAAAATTACGAGCAGTACTTC.

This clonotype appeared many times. CDR3 amino acids: CASSQHGGADGYTF. CDR3 bases: TGCGCCAGCAGCCAACATGGCGGGGCGGATGGCTACACCTTC. The chain links TRBV5-1 to TRBJ1-2; D perhaps matches TRBD1 (5 bases). From germline, CDR1 is SGHRS and CDR2 YFSETQ. The CDR3 totals 14 residues. V lost 4 bases, J lost 6 bases, and 16 bases lay in between.

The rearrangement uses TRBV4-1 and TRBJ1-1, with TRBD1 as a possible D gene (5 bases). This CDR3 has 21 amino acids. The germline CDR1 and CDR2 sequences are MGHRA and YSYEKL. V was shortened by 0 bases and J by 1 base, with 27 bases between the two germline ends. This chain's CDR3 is CASSQDNVGAVEGEKNTEAFF. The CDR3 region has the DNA TGCGCCAGCAGCCAAGATAACGTCGGGGCGGTCGAGGGAGAGAAGAACACTGAAGCTTTCTTT.

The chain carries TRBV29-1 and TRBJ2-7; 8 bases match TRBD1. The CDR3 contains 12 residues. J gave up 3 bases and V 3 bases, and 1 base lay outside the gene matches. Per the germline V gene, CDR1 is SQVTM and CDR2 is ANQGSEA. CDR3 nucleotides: TGCAGCGTTGACGGGACAGGCTACGAGCAGTACTTC. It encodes CSVDGTGYEQYF.

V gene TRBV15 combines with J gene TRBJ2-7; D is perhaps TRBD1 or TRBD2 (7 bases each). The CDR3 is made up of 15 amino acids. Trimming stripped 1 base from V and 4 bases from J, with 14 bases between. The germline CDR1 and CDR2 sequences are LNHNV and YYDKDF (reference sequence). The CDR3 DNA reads TGTGCCACCAGCAGAGGCCGACAGGGAGGGTACGAGCAGTACTTC. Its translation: CATSRGRQGGYEQYF.

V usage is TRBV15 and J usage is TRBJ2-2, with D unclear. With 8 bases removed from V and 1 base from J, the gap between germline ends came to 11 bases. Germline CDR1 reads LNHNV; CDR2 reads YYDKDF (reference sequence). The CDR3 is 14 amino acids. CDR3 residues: CATSPGRNTGELFF. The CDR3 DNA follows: TGTGCCACCTCCCCGGGTAGGAACACCGGGGAGCTGTTTTTT.

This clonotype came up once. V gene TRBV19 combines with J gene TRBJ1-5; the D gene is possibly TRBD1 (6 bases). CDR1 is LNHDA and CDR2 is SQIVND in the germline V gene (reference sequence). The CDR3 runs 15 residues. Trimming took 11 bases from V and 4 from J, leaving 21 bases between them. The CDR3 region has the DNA TGTGCCGCAGACGGGACAAGGGGCTTGAATCAGCCCCAGCATTTT. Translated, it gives CAADGTRGLNQPQHF.

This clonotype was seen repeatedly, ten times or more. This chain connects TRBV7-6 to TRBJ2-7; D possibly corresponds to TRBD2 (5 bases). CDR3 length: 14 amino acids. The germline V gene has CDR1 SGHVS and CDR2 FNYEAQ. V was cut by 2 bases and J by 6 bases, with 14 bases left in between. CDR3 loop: CASSLSGVASEQYF. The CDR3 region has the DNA TGTGCCAGCAGCTTATCCGGGGTAGCGTCCGAGCAGTACTTC.

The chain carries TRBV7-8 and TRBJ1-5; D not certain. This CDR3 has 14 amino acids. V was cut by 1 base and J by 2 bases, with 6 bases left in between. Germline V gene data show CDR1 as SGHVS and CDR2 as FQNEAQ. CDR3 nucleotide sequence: TGTGCCAGCAGCTTAGACATAGGCAATCAGCCCCAGCATTTT. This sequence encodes CASSLDIGNQPQHF. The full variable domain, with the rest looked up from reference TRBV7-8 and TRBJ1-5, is GAGVSQSPRYKVAKRGQDVALRCDPISGHVSLFWYQQALGQGPEFLTYFQNEAQLDKSGLPSDRFFAERPEGSVSTLKIQRTQQEDSAVYLCASSLDIGNQPQHFGDGTRLSIL.

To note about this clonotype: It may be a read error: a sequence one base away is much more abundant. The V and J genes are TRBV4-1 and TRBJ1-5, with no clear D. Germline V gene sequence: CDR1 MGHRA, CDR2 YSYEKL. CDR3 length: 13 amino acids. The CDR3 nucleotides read TGCGCCAGCAGCCAAGGGGAGAGTCAGCTCCAGCATTTT. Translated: CASSQGESQLQHF.